This T cell receptor (beta chain) was obtained from a study of T cell changes during pregnancy in multiple sclerosis. This table comes from immunoSEQ multiplex PCR, and its TCRdb copy is limited to in-frame clones, with some not included. The sample contains about 69,000 clones, roughly 91% of which appear only once. The sample in question was CD4+ T cells from peripheral blood mononuclear cells, obtained in the third trimester of pregnancy. The clonotype originates from a female donor in good health, enrolled as a control in a pregnancy study.

The CDR3 coding sequence is TGTGCCAGCAGCAAAGGGGCAGGACACTATGGCTACACCTTC. The encoded protein is CASSKGAGHYGYTF. The chain recombines TRBV6-5 with TRBJ1-2; D is perhaps TRBD1 (5 bases). The ends were cut back, 6 bases at V and 3 bases at J, with 14 bases in the middle. CDR1 and CDR2 from the germline V gene are MNHEY and SVGAGI. The CDR3 contains 14 residues.